Sequencing of this T cell receptor (beta chain) was carried out in a study of blood T cell repertoires in COVID-19. Study summary: Acute-phase and convalescent COVID-19 samples originated in the United States, Italy and Spain. T cells, B-cell-depleted T cells, or PBMCs provided the cDNA or gDNA that served as material.

The CDR3 has 14 residues. The germline V gene has CDR1 SSHAT and CDR2 FNYEAQ (reference sequence). V dropped 5 bases and J dropped 1; count of bases not matched to a gene: 4. In the authors' workflow: Amplifying reference gene primers gave estimates of nucleated cell counts. Assay: immunoSEQ multiplex PCR; the TCRdb copy retains only in-frame clones and omits some. That table supplies the V and J calls and clone size; D and trimming were determined from the DNA. The sample has 200,000 to 300,000 clones, about 91% seen once; the top ten hold 2.5% to 3%. One Seattle source followed patients from active infection through their disease course.

The sequenced sample consisted of peripheral blood. The clonotype comes from a person in their late teens or twenties with COVID-19, enrolled during active disease. J is TRBJ2-5 and V is TRBV7-7; 7 nucleotides line up with TRBD2. The CDR3 DNA is TGTGCCAGCAGCCCGGGACTACTCCAAGAGACCCAGTACTTC. Translating it yields CASSPGLLQETQYF.